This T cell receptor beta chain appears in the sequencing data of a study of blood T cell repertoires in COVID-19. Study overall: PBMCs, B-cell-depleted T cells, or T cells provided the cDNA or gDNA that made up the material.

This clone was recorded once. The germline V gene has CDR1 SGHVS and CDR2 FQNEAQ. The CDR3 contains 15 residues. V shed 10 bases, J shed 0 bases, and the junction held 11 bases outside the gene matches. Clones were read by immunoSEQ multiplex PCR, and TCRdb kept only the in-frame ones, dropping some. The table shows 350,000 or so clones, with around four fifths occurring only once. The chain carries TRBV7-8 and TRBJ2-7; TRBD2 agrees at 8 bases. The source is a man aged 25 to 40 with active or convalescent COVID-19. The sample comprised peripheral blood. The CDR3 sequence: CATSVAGLSSYEQYF. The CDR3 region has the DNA TGTGCCACGAGCGTAGCGGGGCTGAGCTCCTACGAGCAGTACTTC.